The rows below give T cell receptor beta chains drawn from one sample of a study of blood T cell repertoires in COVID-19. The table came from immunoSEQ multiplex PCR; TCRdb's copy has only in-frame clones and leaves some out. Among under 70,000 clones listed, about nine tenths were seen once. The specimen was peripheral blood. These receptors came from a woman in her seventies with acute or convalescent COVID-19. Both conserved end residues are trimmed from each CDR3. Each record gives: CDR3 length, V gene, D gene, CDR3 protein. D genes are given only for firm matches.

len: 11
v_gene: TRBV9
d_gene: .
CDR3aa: ASSPGLSGELF

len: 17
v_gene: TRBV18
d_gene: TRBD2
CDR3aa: ASSLSGGMRGDYTYEQY

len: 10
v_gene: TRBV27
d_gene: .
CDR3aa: ASSFDRLGYT

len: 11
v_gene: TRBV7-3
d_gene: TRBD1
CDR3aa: ASSLGQHNEQF

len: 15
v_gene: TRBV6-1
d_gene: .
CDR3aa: ASSEALGGGSYYGYT

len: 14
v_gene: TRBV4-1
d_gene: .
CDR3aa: ASSQASSVMGDTQY

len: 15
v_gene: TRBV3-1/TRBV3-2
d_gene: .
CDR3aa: ASSQERGALDYNEQF

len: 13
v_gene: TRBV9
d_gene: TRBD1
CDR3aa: ASSPNDRGHQPQH

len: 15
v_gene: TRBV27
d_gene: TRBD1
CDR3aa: ASSLGGTGGHNQPQH

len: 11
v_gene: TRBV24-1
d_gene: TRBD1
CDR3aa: ATSEGQSYEQY

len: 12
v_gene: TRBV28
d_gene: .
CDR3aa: ASSPILLDYGYT

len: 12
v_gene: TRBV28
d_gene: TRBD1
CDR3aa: ASSSPHRGAEAF

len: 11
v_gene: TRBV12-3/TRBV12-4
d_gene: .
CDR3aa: ASRQASTGKLF

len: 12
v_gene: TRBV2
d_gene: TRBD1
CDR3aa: ASSRQGPSYEQY

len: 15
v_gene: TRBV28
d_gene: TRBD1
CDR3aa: ASSLLRGTGVNEKLF

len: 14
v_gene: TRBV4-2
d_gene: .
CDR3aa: ASSQDLLKGNYGYT

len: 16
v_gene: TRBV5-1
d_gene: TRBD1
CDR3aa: ASSLDGQGFSGANVLT

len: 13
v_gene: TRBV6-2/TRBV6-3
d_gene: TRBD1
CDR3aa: ASSDPRDRGDTQY

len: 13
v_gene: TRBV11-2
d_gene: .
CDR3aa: ASSLSRRLTDTQY

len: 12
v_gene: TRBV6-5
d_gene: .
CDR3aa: ASRDPGGNTEAF

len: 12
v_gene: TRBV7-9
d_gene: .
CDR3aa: ASSSRGFGNTIY

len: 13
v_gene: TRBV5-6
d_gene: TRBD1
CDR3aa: ASSPWDRGNTEAF

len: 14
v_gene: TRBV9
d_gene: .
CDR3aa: ASSVVDRTNTGELF

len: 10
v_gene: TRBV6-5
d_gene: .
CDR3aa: ASSYPNSPLH

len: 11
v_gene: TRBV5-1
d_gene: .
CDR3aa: ASAPLGRTEAF

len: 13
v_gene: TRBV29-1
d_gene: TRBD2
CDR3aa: SVEGWRGSYNEQF

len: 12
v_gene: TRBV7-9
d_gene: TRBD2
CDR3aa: ASSRGTSGETQY

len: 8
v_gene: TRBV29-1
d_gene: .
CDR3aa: SVFTDTQY

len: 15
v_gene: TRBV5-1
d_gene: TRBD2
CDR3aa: ASSLGSSGGAGDTQY

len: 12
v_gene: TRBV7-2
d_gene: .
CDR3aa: ASSSRYSNQPQH

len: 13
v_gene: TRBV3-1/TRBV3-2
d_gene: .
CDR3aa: ASSPPGRLVETQY

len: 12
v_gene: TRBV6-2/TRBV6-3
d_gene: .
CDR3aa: ASSPVYSNQPQH

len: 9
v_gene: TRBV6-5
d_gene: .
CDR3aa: ASGDYTEAF

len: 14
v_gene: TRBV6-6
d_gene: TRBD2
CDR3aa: ASKEFGGRVNNEQF

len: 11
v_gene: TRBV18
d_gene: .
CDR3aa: ASSPTGIYEQY

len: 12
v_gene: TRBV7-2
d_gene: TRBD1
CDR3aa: ASSYRDRAGVQY

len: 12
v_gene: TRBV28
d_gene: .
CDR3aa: ASSLQTVNTEAF

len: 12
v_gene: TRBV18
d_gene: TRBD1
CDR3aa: ASSAGTGGDEQY

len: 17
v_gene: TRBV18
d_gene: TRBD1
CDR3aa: ASSHRGEGGGPAYNEQF

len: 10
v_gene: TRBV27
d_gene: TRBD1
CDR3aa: ASSTYRGEAF

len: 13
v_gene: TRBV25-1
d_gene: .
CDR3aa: ASSEWDLRGGGYT

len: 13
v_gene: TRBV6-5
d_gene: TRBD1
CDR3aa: ASSYSGQEGQPQH

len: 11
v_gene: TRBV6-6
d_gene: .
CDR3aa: ASSPTANTEAF

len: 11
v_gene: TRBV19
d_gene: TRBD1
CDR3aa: ASSVAGGSPLH

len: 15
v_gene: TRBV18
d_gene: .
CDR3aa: ASSPPDLRDESYEQY

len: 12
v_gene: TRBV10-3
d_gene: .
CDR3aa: ATRERGGDTEAF

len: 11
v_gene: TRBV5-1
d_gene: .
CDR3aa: ASSLDRESRLF

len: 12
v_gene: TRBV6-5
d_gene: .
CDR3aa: ASSPRGGDQPQH

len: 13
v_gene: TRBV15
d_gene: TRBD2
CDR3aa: ATSRDTGTSGTRY

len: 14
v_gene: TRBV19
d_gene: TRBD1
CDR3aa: ASSRDGTGSYTEAF

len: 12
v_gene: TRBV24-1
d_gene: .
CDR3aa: ATSAGAKNYGYT

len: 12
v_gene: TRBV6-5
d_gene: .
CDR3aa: ASSYSQGNSPLH

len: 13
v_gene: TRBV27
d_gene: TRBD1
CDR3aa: ASSFNRGADQPQH

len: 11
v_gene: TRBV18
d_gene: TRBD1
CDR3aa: ASSQGALTEAF

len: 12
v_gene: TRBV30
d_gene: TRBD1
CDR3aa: AWSGGTAGSPLH

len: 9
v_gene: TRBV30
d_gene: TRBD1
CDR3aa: AWGQGYGYT

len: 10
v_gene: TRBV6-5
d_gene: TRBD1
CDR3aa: ASRRQGHGYT